A selection of T cell receptor beta chains follows, all from one sample in a study of T cell responses to AZD1222 COVID-19 vaccine. Libraries were prepared by immunoSEQ multiplex PCR; TCRdb keeps only in-frame clonotypes and omits some of them. The sample lists more than 140,000 clones, around 91% occurring once. Material: peripheral blood, obtained on day 0 of AZD1222 vaccination. The receptors derive from an adult in good health. Both conserved end residues are part of each CDR3. The D gene is left open where the match is weak. Rows give clone size only sometimes, using once, few, many, or a class for an expanded clone.

d_call: .; clone_size: .; v_call: TRBV28; j_call: TRBJ2-4; cdr3_length: 13; cdr3_nt: TGTGCCAGCAGTGAGGGAGTCAAAAACATTCAGTACTTC; cdr3_aa: CASSEGVKNIQYF
d_call: TRBD1; clone_size: .; v_call: TRBV7-2; j_call: TRBJ1-4; cdr3_length: 16; cdr3_nt: TGTGCCAGCAGTTCACCGACAGGGCGGAGGGATGAAAAACTGTTTTTT; cdr3_aa: CASSSPTGRRDEKLFF
d_call: .; clone_size: once; v_call: TRBV28; j_call: TRBJ2-3; cdr3_length: 14; cdr3_nt: TGTTGTGTCAGAAGCTCTTATAGCACAGATACGCAGTATTTT; cdr3_aa: CCVRSSYSTDTQYF
d_call: .; clone_size: .; v_call: TRBV9; j_call: TRBJ2-7; cdr3_length: 14; cdr3_nt: TGTGCCAGCAGCGTAGGAATAGGTTCAGACGAGCAGTACTTC; cdr3_aa: CASSVGIGSDEQYF
d_call: .; clone_size: .; v_call: TRBV19; j_call: TRBJ1-1; cdr3_length: 13; cdr3_nt: TGTGCCAGTACTACCTGGGGGAACACTGAAGCTTTCTTT; cdr3_aa: CASTTWGNTEAFF
d_call: .; clone_size: .; v_call: TRBV11-1; j_call: TRBJ2-3; cdr3_length: 14; cdr3_nt: TGTGCCAGCAGCTTAAGGCAGGGAACAGATACGCAGTATTTT; cdr3_aa: CASSLRQGTDTQYF
d_call: .; clone_size: few; v_call: TRBV6-5; j_call: TRBJ1-2; cdr3_length: 12; cdr3_nt: TGTGCCACCCGGACAACTAACTATGGCTACACCTTC; cdr3_aa: CATRTTNYGYTF
d_call: .; clone_size: .; v_call: TRBV6-6; j_call: TRBJ2-2; cdr3_length: 15; cdr3_nt: TGTGCCAGCAGTTACAAGCGGAGGGGACCCGGGGAGCTGTTTTTT; cdr3_aa: CASSYKRRGPGELFF
d_call: .; clone_size: .; v_call: TRBV7-2; j_call: TRBJ1-4; cdr3_length: 16; cdr3_nt: TGTGCCAGCAGACAAGGGGGAGCAGGGGCAAATGAAAAACTGTTTTTT; cdr3_aa: CASRQGGAGANEKLFF
d_call: TRBD1; clone_size: .; v_call: TRBV25-1; j_call: TRBJ2-3; cdr3_length: 16; cdr3_nt: TGTGCCAGCAGTCGAACAACAGGGGGCGGCACAGATACGCAGTATTTT; cdr3_aa: CASSRTTGGGTDTQYF